Sequencing of this TCR beta chain was carried out in a study of cytomegalovirus exposure and HLA in healthy donors. Donors came from a validation cohort of 90 to 150 subjects, distinct from the first 666-subject cohort. The germline gives CDR1 SGHDT, CDR2 YYEEEE. This CDR3 comprises 17 residues. The V end lost 2 bases, the J end lost 6 bases, and 24 bases lay between the germline ends. Of note for this clone: Its antigen is unidentified.

Study observations and caveats: TCR clusters originating in the first cohort tended to co-occur in the approximately 120 validation repertoires, according to a later analysis.

Profiled with immunoSEQ multiplex PCR; TCRdb holds only in-frame clones, not every one. The sample holds hundreds of thousands of clones; about 90% are singletons and the top ten take about 11%. This receptor was taken from a man aged 18 to 30 in good health and CMV-seropositive. This rearrangement joins TRBV5-6 to TRBJ2-7; tentatively, D is TRBD2 (6 bases). The sequenced material came from PBMCs. CDR3 region: CASSFRKTTAGIGEQYF. DNA of the CDR3: TGTGCCAGCAGCTTCCGTAAGACTACGGCGGGAATTGGCGAGCAGTACTTC. Together with reference TRBV5-6 and TRBJ2-7, the CDR3 gives the full variable domain: DAGVTQSPTHLIKTRGQQVTLRCSPKSGHDTVSWYQQALGQGPQFIFQYYEEEERQRGNFPDRFSGHQFPNYSSELNVNALLLGDSALYLCASSFRKTTAGIGEQYFGPGTRLTVT.